Included here is one T cell receptor beta chain sequence, with context. Sequencing was performed with immunoSEQ multiplex PCR; in TCRdb, only in-frame clones are kept and a portion is missing. The table has around 450,000 clones, about nine tenths seen once. Trimming removed 3 bases at V and 6 bases at J, with 16 bases between. Looked up from germline, CDR1 is LNHDA and CDR2 is SQIVND (reference sequence). This CDR3 has 15 residues. The entry originates in a study of blood T cell repertoires in COVID-19. This clonotype was obtained from a woman aged 18-29 years who had recovered from COVID-19. The J gene is TRBJ2-3, the V gene TRBV19; the D gene is possibly TRBD2 (6 bases). The sample was PBMCs or T cells enriched from blood (not recorded which). CDR3 bases: TGTGCCAGTAGTATTAACCCCGGAGGGAGGGATACGCAGTATTTT. It codes for CASSINPGGRDTQYF.